These 13 T cell receptor beta chains were all obtained from the same sample, sequenced in a study of shared clonotypes between healthy human individuals. The assay was immunoSEQ multiplex PCR, and TCRdb's table has in-frame clones only and misses some. The data hold some 500,000 clones, with 90% to 96% observed a single time. Specimen: naive CD4+ T cells sorted from blood. Subset defined: CD45RA+ positively selected. The source of these receptors is a woman younger than 45 in good health.

V gene TRBV2 combines with J gene TRBJ2-7; D remains ambiguous. The CDR3 runs to 11 residues. With 8 bases removed from V and 2 bases from J, the gap between germline ends came to 7 bases. Germline V gene lookup returns CDR1 SNHLY and CDR2 FYNNEI. Here the CDR3 reads CASLITYEQYF. CDR3 in DNA: TGTGCCAGCCTAATTACCTACGAGCAGTACTTC.

The rearrangement uses TRBV6-1 and TRBJ2-1, with 10 positions matching TRBD2. CDR3 length equals 14 residues. Trimming at V came to 10 bases and at J to 5 bases, leaving 8 bases not matched to a gene. Germline V gene lookup returns CDR1 MNHNS and CDR2 SASEGT. The CDR3: CATLAGAAHNEQFF. For the CDR3, the DNA is TGTGCCACCCTAGCGGGAGCGGCCCACAATGAGCAGTTCTTC.

The V gene is TRBV27, the J gene TRBJ2-5, with 11 nucleotides matching TRBD2. The J segment lost 5 bases and the V segment lost 5 bases, leaving 7 bases of the junction unmatched. The length of the CDR3 is 15 residues. Per the germline V gene, CDR1 is MNHEY and CDR2 is SMNVEV (reference sequence). The CDR3: CASSPTSGIPETQYF. The CDR3 DNA is TGTGCCAGCAGTCCGACTAGCGGGATTCCGGAGACCCAGTACTTC.

This clone has more than one count but fewer than ten. CDR3 sequence: CAWSRDTGELFF. The DNA of the CDR3 is TGTGCCTGGAGTCGGGACACCGGGGAGCTGTTTTTT. The rearrangement links TRBV30 to TRBJ2-2; the D is unclear. Trimming stripped 2 bases from V and 3 bases from J, with 4 bases between. The CDR3 runs to 12 residues. Germline V gene data show CDR1 as GTSNPN and CDR2 as SVGIG (reference sequence).

The chain recombines TRBV18 with TRBJ2-3; 9 nucleotides match TRBD1. The V segment lost 3 bases and the J segment 4 bases; nucleotides outside the gene matches: 5. The CDR3 extends over 15 amino acids. The germline gives CDR1 KGHSH, CDR2 LQKENI. DNA of the CDR3: TGTGCCAGCTCACCCGGGACAGGGACAGCAGATACGCAGTATTTT. It codes for CASSPGTGTADTQYF.

The V gene is TRBV4-1, the J gene TRBJ1-2; no reliable D call. The CDR3 covers 15 residues. The germline V gene encodes CDR1 MGHRA and CDR2 YSYEKL. V was clipped by 3 bases and J by 4 bases, with 15 bases between them. The chain's CDR3 is CASSHAGRLGYGYTF. CDR3 in DNA: TGCGCCAGCAGCCACGCAGGACGTCTGGGCTATGGCTACACCTTC.

The DNA of the CDR3 is TGTGCCAGTAGTGGGATATCTAGCGGTCAGCCCCAGCATTTT. Protein sequence: CASSGISSGQPQHF. This sequence joins TRBV19 and TRBJ1-5; D gene ambiguous. Looked up from germline, CDR1 is LNHDA and CDR2 is SQIVND (reference sequence). There are 14 residues in the CDR3. Trimming pared 5 bases from V and 6 bases from J, leaving 14 bases between.

This clone was recorded once. The chain carries TRBV6-1 and TRBJ1-5; D is uncertain. Deletions cut 7 bases from V and 0 bases from J, with 10 bases between. The germline CDR1 and CDR2 sequences are MNHNS and SASEGT. The CDR3 runs to 14 residues. In nucleotides, the CDR3 is TGTGCCAGCATTGCCACAAATAGCAATCAGCCCCAGCATTTT. Protein: CASIATNSNQPQHF.

This chain connects TRBV27 to TRBJ2-3; no clear D. Germline CDR1 MNHEY, CDR2 SMNVEV (reference sequence). The CDR3 spans 15 residues. Trimming took 0 bases from V and 0 from J, leaving 7 bases between them. The CDR3 nucleotides are TGTGCCAGCAGTTTATCACTCACTAGCACAGATACGCAGTATTTT. This translates into CASSLSLTSTDTQYF.

This chain joins TRBV7-3 and TRBJ1-1; a weak D match, TRBD1 (6 bases). V lost 2 bases to trimming and J lost 6 bases, with 7 bases between them. Per the germline V gene, CDR1 is SGHTA and CDR2 is FQGTGA. This CDR3 is built from 12 residues. CDR3 in amino acids: CASSLGGSEAFF. For the CDR3, the DNA is TGTGCCAGCAGCTTAGGGGGCTCTGAAGCTTTCTTT.

The chain has TRBV28 and TRBJ2-3; the D gene is possibly TRBD1 (6 bases). V gave up 5 bases and J gave up 3 bases, with 12 bases separating them. Germline values: CDR1 MDHEN, CDR2 SYDVKM. The CDR3 totals 14 residues. This CDR3 reads CASSTYRVTDTQYF. CDR3 nucleotides: TGTGCCAGCAGTACCTACAGGGTAACAGATACGCAGTATTTT.

CDR3 coding DNA: TGTGCCAGCAGCTCAACCGGGGAGCTGTTTTTT. This translates into CASSSTGELFF. The chain joins TRBV7-9 to TRBJ2-2; D gene unclear. The CDR3 is 11 amino acids. V was pared by 4 bases and J by 5 bases, with 2 bases between. Germline values: CDR1 SEHNR, CDR2 FQNEAQ (reference sequence). Using reference TRBV7-9 and TRBJ2-2 for the parts outside the CDR3, the full variable domain is DTGVSQNPRHKITKRGQNVTFRCDPISEHNRLYWYRQTLGQGPEFLTYFQNEAQLEKSRLLSDRFSAERPKGSFSTLEIQRTEQGDSAMYLCASSSTGELFFGEGSRLTVL.

The rearrangement uses TRBV5-1 and TRBJ1-3; 9 nucleotides align to TRBD1. The length of the CDR3 is 17 residues. V trimming: 4 bases; J trimming: 6 bases; junction bases outside the gene matches: 14. Germline CDR1 is SGHRS and CDR2 is YFSETQ. In DNA form, the CDR3 reads TGCGCCAGCAGCCCACCTGGGGCACAGGGGGCCTCAAACACCATATATTTT. This translates into CASSPPGAQGASNTIYF.